This paragraph covers one T cell receptor beta chain sequence. This specimen belongs to a study of blood T cell repertoires in COVID-19. On the study more broadly: Both acute and convalescent COVID-19 samples were obtained from the United States, Italy and Spain. PBMCs, B-cell-depleted T cells, or T cells provided the cDNA or gDNA that made up the material.

Assay used: immunoSEQ multiplex PCR; TCRdb lists only in-frame clones, some missing. The table records hundreds of thousands of clones, 88% of them present only once. The CDR3 is 15 residues long. Trimming removed 4 bases at V and 5 bases at J, with 17 bases between. CDR1 is MNHEY, CDR2 SMNVEV, per germline (reference sequence). The study recruited people aged about 18 to 95 years across around 23 US areas. The source material was PBMCs or T cells enriched from blood (not recorded which). V and J are TRBV27 and TRBJ2-5; D is uncertain. The sequence was obtained from a woman aged 55 to 70 in a cohort exposed to, infected with or recovered from COVID-19 (not recorded which). The DNA of the CDR3 is TGTGCCAGCAGTTCAAACTCCGATAGATGGGAGACCCAGTACTTC. Translated: CASSSNSDRWETQYF.